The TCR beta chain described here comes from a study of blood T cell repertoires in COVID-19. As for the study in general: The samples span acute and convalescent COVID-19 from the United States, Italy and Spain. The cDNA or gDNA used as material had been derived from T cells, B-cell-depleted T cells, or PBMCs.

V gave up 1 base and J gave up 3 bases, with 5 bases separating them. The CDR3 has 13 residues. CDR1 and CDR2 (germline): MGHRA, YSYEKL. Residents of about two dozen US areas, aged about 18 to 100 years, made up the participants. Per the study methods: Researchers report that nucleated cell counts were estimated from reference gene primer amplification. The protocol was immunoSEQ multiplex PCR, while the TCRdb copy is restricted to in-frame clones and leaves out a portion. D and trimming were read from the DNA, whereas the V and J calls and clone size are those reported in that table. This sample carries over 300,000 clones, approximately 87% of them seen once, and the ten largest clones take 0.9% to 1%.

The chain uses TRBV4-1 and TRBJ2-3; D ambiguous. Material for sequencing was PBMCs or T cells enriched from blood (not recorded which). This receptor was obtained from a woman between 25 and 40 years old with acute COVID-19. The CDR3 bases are TGCGCCAGCAGCCAAGCTCAGACAGATACGCAGTATTTT. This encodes CASSQAQTDTQYF.